A selection of T cell receptor beta chains follows, all from one sample in a study of radiation and T cells in renal cell carcinoma. Profiled with immunoSEQ multiplex PCR; TCRdb holds only in-frame clones, not every one. The sample has about 20,000 clones; 47% are singletons. The specimen comprised tumor tissue, sampled from a patient whose treatment included radiotherapy and nephrectomy. The receptors here all came from a woman between 50 and 59 years old with renal cell carcinoma. CDR3s include the opening cysteine and the closing phenylalanine or tryptophan. Each record gives: D gene, J gene, V gene, clone size, CDR3 DNA, CDR3 protein. A D gene is named only where the DNA matches it firmly. Expanded clones get a size class; other rows say once, few or many, or leave the size out.

d_gene: .
j_gene: TRBJ2-5
v_gene: TRBV13
abundance: .
CDR3nt: TGTGCCAGCACAAAGGGGGGGCAGGGTGGAGAGACCCAGTACTTC
CDR3aa: CASTKGGQGGETQYF

d_gene: .
j_gene: TRBJ1-2
v_gene: TRBV11-1
abundance: few
CDR3nt: TGTGCCAGCAGCTTAAACCAGGGAGGAGGCTACACCTTC
CDR3aa: CASSLNQGGGYTF

d_gene: .
j_gene: TRBJ1-6
v_gene: TRBV18
abundance: .
CDR3nt: TGTGCCAGCTCAGCCGGGACACAACCCCTCCACTTT
CDR3aa: CASSAGTQPLHF

d_gene: TRBD1
j_gene: TRBJ1-2
v_gene: TRBV30
abundance: .
CDR3nt: TGTGCCTGGAGTGCAATCGGACAGGGCTATGGCTACACCTTC
CDR3aa: CAWSAIGQGYGYTF

d_gene: .
j_gene: TRBJ2-5
v_gene: TRBV11-3
abundance: .
CDR3nt: TGTGCCAGCAGCTTAAGGGCAGGCCAAGAGACCCAGTACTTC
CDR3aa: CASSLRAGQETQYF

d_gene: TRBD2
j_gene: TRBJ2-3
v_gene: TRBV2
abundance: few
CDR3nt: TGTGCCAGCAGTCCTTCTCGACTAGCGGGGGGCACAGATACGCAGTATTTT
CDR3aa: CASSPSRLAGGTDTQYF

d_gene: TRBD1
j_gene: TRBJ1-2
v_gene: TRBV5-1
abundance: many
CDR3nt: TGCGCCAGCAAACTAGGACAGGGCGAGGGAAACTATGGCTACACCTTC
CDR3aa: CASKLGQGEGNYGYTF

d_gene: .
j_gene: TRBJ2-7
v_gene: TRBV18
abundance: few
CDR3nt: TGTGCCAGCTCACCGGACGAGTACTCCTACGAGCAGTACTTC
CDR3aa: CASSPDEYSYEQYF

d_gene: .
j_gene: TRBJ1-1
v_gene: TRBV7-9
abundance: many
CDR3nt: TGTGCCAGCAGCTCACCGGGGACTAAAAGAAACACTGAAGCTTTCTTT
CDR3aa: CASSSPGTKRNTEAFF

d_gene: TRBD1
j_gene: TRBJ2-3
v_gene: TRBV6-1
abundance: .
CDR3nt: TGTGCCAGCTCCGGACAGGGCCTTAAGGATACGCAGTATTTT
CDR3aa: CASSGQGLKDTQYF